The source of this T cell receptor (beta chain) is a study of tumor-infiltrating lymphocytes in primary liver carcinoma. Study details: Primary liver carcinomas in the patients were surgically resected. These patients were men and women whose ages were 30 to 69 years.

Unsorted whole blood served as the source of blood RNA, and germline DNA was extracted as well. There were only treatment-naive patients, all with chronic HBV infection. TCR beta cDNA was prepared out of roughly 0.45 ug total RNA by means of a constant-region primer. ARM-PCR, slightly modified, supplied the TCR beta libraries through three nested multiplex PCR rounds. The study ran its first two PCR rounds for roughly 11 cycles each, using TRBV1-TRBV30 forward primers and a C-beta reverse primer. TCRdb passed the multiplex PCR reads through MiXCR, listing each CDR3 protein once. The sample shows nearly 200,000 distinct CDR3 sequences, roughly two thirds of them seen only once. A remark on this clonotype: A much bigger clone sits one base away, suggesting this may be a read error.

V was pared by 4 bases and J by 8 bases, with 11 bases between. CDR1 LGHNT and CDR2 FRNRAP come from the germline V gene. The length of the CDR3 is 12 residues. This TCR came from a woman in her sixties or seventies with primary liver carcinoma and hepatitis B virus infection. The gene calls are TRBV12-5 and TRBJ1-2, with D unresolved. Sequencing input: peripheral blood. DNA of the CDR3: TGTGCTAGTGGTTCGTGGGAGAAGGGCTACACCTTC. It specifies CASGSWEKGYTF.